This record looks at one TCR beta chain sequence and its context. This specimen belongs to a study of blood T cell repertoires in COVID-19. Study information: Samples came from the United States, Italy and Spain, spanning acute and convalescent COVID-19.

The table came from immunoSEQ multiplex PCR; TCRdb's copy has only in-frame clones and leaves some out. In the table there are about 240,000 clones, approximately 83% of which are singletons. The V gene's germline CDR1 is LGHNT and CDR2 FRNRAP. This CDR3 has 15 residues. The ends were cut back, 2 bases at V and 5 bases at J, with 16 bases in the middle. The receptor comes from a woman in her thirties or forties with acute COVID-19. V gene TRBV12-5 combines with J gene TRBJ2-7; TRBD1 might be the D (6 bases). Specimen: PBMCs or T cells enriched from blood (not recorded which). The CDR3 is CASGLNTGINDEQYF. In nucleotides, the CDR3 is TGTGCTAGTGGTTTGAACACAGGGATAAACGACGAGCAGTACTTC.